One TCR beta chain is described in this entry. Its antigen is currently unknown. This specimen comes from a study of OX40 agonist ivuxolimab in advanced cancers. Whole-study context: Eligibility rules accepted prior anti-PD-1, anti-PD-L1 or anti-CTLA-4 therapy, and around 44% had some. Patients achieving partial responses numbered three: one hepatocellular carcinoma case and two cutaneous melanoma cases.

With 1 base clipped from V and 7 bases from J, the junction kept 0 bases outside the gene matches. CDR1 is GTSNPN and CDR2 is SVGIG in the germline V gene (reference sequence). This CDR3 has 13 residues. Produced via immunoSEQ multiplex PCR; TCRdb's table is partial and in-frame only. The data show some 110,000 clones, just over 90% seen once. General observations from the study: The study found that CD8+ T cells averaged more expanded clones than CD4+.

The sample in question was CD4+ or CD8+ T cells sorted from blood, obtained in a trial of the OX40 agonist ivuxolimab. This receptor was identified in an adult with an advanced solid tumor such as melanoma, head and neck, liver or kidney cancer. V gene TRBV30 combines with J gene TRBJ1-6; 8 bases agree with TRBD1. The CDR3 here is CAWSDRGNSPLHF. Here the CDR3 DNA reads TGTGCCTGGAGTGACAGGGGGAATTCACCCCTCCACTTT.